What follows are 13 T cell receptor beta chains derived from one specimen sequenced in a study of cytomegalovirus exposure and HLA in healthy donors. The study ran its PCR with 60 Vbeta and 13 Jbeta primers. Here immunoSEQ multiplex PCR was the method, and the copy in TCRdb shows in-frame clones only, minus some. The data contain about 190,000 clones, approximately 79% of them seen just once; the ten biggest clones take up around 1.6%. Sample: PBMCs. The receptor source for this set is a woman aged 18-29 years in good health and CMV-seronegative.

This chain uses TRBV6-5 with TRBJ1-1; unclear D gene. Germline CDR1 is MNHEY and CDR2 is SVGAGI. The CDR3 loop spans 13 amino acids. V shed 8 bases and J shed 12 bases, with 22 bases lying between them. In DNA form, the CDR3 reads TGTGCCAGCTCCAGGCGGGCAGACTTCGCGACTTTCTTT. It codes for CASSRRADFATFF.

This chain links TRBV7-8 with TRBJ1-1; 10 bases are shared with TRBD1. V was pared by 4 bases and J by 7 bases, with 12 bases of the junction left unmatched. CDR1 is SGHVS and CDR2 is FQNEAQ in the germline V gene. The CDR3 totals 16 residues. CDR3 sequence: CASSSLGGQGGGEAFF. The CDR3 DNA reads as TGTGCCAGCAGCTCCTTAGGTGGACAGGGGGGGGGTGAAGCTTTCTTT.

This sequence joins TRBV2 and TRBJ2-1; the D gene is possibly TRBD1 (6 bases). This CDR3 spans 15 amino acids. Germline CDR1 is SNHLY and CDR2 is FYNNEI. The V end was cut by 5 bases, the J end by 2 bases, with 13 bases between. The CDR3 sequence is CASSPTGKAYNEQFF. Written as DNA, the CDR3 is TGTGCCAGCAGTCCGACAGGCAAGGCCTACAATGAGCAGTTCTTC. The full variable domain, rest sourced from reference TRBV2 and TRBJ2-1, is EPEVTQTPSHQVTQMGQEVILRCVPISNHLYFYWYRQILGQKVEFLVSFYNNEISEKSEIFDDQFSVERPDGSNFTLKIRSTKLEDSAMYFCASSPTGKAYNEQFFGPGTRLTVL.

This clone was seen just once. An end of the junction does not agree with germline; a read error may underlie this. In nucleotides, the CDR3 is TGCGCCAGCAGCCTAGGACAGACCAGCTCCTACAATTCACCCCTCCACTTT. It translates to CASSLGQTSSYNSPLHF. This sequence joins TRBV5-1 and TRBJ1-6; the D gene is possibly TRBD1 (6 bases). The CDR3 runs to 17 residues. Germline CDR1 and CDR2: SGHRS and YFSETQ.

The CDR3 nucleotides are TGTGCCAGCAGCCCCCAGGCGGGAGTCTTGGGAAATGAGCAGTTCTTC. This codes for CASSPQAGVLGNEQFF. This sequence joins TRBV7-3 and TRBJ2-1; 7 bases map to TRBD2. The CDR3 has 16 residues. V lost 5 bases to trimming and J lost 7 bases; unmatched junction nucleotides: 14. Germline CDR1 SGHTA, CDR2 FQGTGA.

V gene TRBV5-5 combines with J gene TRBJ2-7; D gene uncertain. Trimming stripped 0 bases from V and 2 bases from J, with 15 bases between. CDR3 size: 16 residues. Looked up from germline, CDR1 is SGHKS and CDR2 is YYEKEE (reference sequence). Here the CDR3 DNA reads TGTGCCAGCAGCTTGGCCCCACAGTCAAGGACCTACGAGCAGTACTTC. It translates to CASSLAPQSRTYEQYF.

The V call is TRBV5-1, the J call TRBJ2-5, with 8 bases aligning to TRBD1. V gave up 4 bases and J gave up 4 bases; unmatched junction bases: 3. The CDR3 extends over 13 amino acids. In germline, CDR1 is SGHRS, CDR2 YFSETQ. This CDR3 reads CASSNTGGETQYF. The CDR3, as DNA: TGCGCCAGCAGCAATACAGGGGGAGAGACCCAGTACTTC. The full variable domain, with the rest looked up from reference TRBV5-1 and TRBJ2-5, is KAGVTQTPRYLIKTRGQQVTLSCSPISGHRSVSWYQQTPGQGLQFLFEYFSETQRNKGNFPGRFSGRQFSNSRSEMNVSTLELGDSALYLCASSNTGGETQYFGPGTRLLVL.

The chain links TRBV18 to TRBJ2-5, with D tentatively TRBD1 (6 bases). Per germline, CDR1 KGHSH and CDR2 LQKENI. V lost 3 bases to trimming and J lost 0 bases, with 17 bases between them. The CDR3 sequence is 17 residues long. The CDR3 nucleotides read TGTGCCAGCTCACCCTGGAAGGGGGAATCGTACCAAGAGACCCAGTACTTC. Protein sequence: CASSPWKGESYQETQYF.

The sample holds one count of this clone. The chain carries TRBV7-7 and TRBJ2-5, with 11 positions matching TRBD2. The CDR3 spans 16 residues. Germline V gives CDR1 SSHAT, CDR2 FNYEAQ (reference sequence). CDR3 amino acids: CATTGVAGGGWETQYF. The CDR3 nucleotides read TGTGCAACAACAGGAGTAGCGGGAGGGGGTTGGGAGACCCAGTACTTC.

This clone was found once. The chain employs TRBV30 and TRBJ1-5, with 10 bases aligning to TRBD1. Germline V gene sequence: CDR1 GTSNPN, CDR2 SVGIG (reference sequence). This CDR3 comprises 15 residues. Trimming at V came to 2 bases and at J to 6 bases, leaving 7 bases not matched to a gene. This CDR3 is CAWSFAGTGVQPQHF. The DNA for the CDR3 is TGTGCCTGGAGTTTCGCCGGGACAGGGGTTCAGCCCCAGCATTTT.

The rearrangement links TRBV7-9 to TRBJ1-2, with TRBD1 matching 10 bases. After removal of 5 bases from V and 8 bases from J, the junction contained 8 bases not matched to a gene. Germline V CDR1 and CDR2: SEHNR, FQNEAQ (reference sequence). The CDR3 has 14 residues. The CDR3 region is CASSPGQGGWGYTF. The CDR3 nucleotides are TGTGCCAGCAGCCCTGGACAGGGGGGTTGGGGCTACACCTTC.

This clone was observed a handful of times. The chain couples TRBV11-1 to TRBJ1-1; D is uncertain. Per the germline V gene, CDR1 is SGHAT and CDR2 is FQDESV (reference sequence). The CDR3 length is 14 residues. V was pared by 5 bases and J by 0 bases, with 10 bases between. This CDR3 is CASSPSFMNTEAFF. CDR3 bases: TGTGCCAGCAGCCCCTCTTTTATGAACACTGAAGCTTTCTTT.

V gene TRBV2 combines with J gene TRBJ2-1; D might be TRBD1 (6 bases). V dropped 6 bases and J dropped 7 bases, with 13 bases sitting between them. Germline assignment: CDR1 SNHLY and CDR2 FYNNEI. CDR3 size: 13 residues. CDR3 sequence (DNA): TGTGCCAGCAGATGGGACAAGGTGAATGAGCAGTTCTTC. Amino acids: CASRWDKVNEQFF.